The present T cell receptor (beta chain) was sequenced within a study of Ad26.COV2.S vaccination and SARS-CoV-2 variants. Study overall: Of the COV1001 trial arms, the Ad26.COV2.S arm included the donor.

The germline CDR1 and CDR2 sequences are GTSNPN and SVGIG (reference sequence). The CDR3 has 15 amino acids. With 2 bases clipped from V and 6 bases from J, the junction kept 11 bases outside the gene matches. Profiling relied on immunoSEQ multiplex PCR, and the TCRdb table lists in-frame clones only, not all of them. The sample lists approximately 350,000 clones, about 83% occurring once. Treatment specified: 19 received Ad26.COV2.S at low or high dose, single or two shots; several received placebo; per-sample allocation not given. Collection of samples fell on day 63 after the first vaccine or placebo injection. Cohort 1b enrolled adults aged 18-55 years in Boston.

The specimen was peripheral blood, collected in a trial of Ad26.COV2.S vaccine versus placebo. V gene TRBV30 combines with J gene TRBJ2-7; 9 positions match TRBD2. This sequence originates from a person aged 18-65 years who received the Ad26.COV2.S COVID-19 vaccine or a placebo. CDR3 region: CAWSKWREGWPEQYF. The CDR3 coding sequence is TGTGCCTGGAGTAAGTGGCGGGAGGGGTGGCCCGAGCAGTACTTC.